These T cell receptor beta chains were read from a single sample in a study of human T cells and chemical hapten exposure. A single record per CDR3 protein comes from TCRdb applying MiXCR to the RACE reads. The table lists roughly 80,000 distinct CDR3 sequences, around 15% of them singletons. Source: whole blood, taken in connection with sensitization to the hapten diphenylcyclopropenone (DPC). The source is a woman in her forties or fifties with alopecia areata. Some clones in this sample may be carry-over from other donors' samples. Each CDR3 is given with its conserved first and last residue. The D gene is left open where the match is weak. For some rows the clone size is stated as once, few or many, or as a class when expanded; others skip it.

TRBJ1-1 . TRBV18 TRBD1 CASSQSRGATHTEAFF TGTGCCAGCTCTCAATCCAGGGGGGCGACCCACACTGAAGCTTTCTTT
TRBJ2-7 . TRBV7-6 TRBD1 CASSAYGQGYEQYF TGTGCCAGCAGCGCATATGGACAGGGCTACGAGCAGTACTTC
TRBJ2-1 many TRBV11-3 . CASSFQSGANEQFF TGTGCCAGCAGCTTTCAGTCAGGAGCCAATGAGCAGTTCTTC
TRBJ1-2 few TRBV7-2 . CASSFRQNYGYTF TGTGCCAGCAGCTTCCGACAGAACTATGGCTACACCTTC
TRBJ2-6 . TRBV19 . CATASGAGANVLTF TGTGCCACCGCGTCGGGCGCTGGGGCCAACGTCCTGACTTTC
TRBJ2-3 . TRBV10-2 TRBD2 CASRKSGARTDTQYF TGCGCCAGCAGGAAAAGCGGGGCCCGCACAGATACGCAGTATTTT
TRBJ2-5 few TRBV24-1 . CATSDPGNGGETQYF TGTGCCACCAGTGATCCCGGAAACGGAGGAGAGACCCAGTACTTC
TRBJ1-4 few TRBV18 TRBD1 CASSTGAANEKLFF TGTGCCAGCTCAACAGGGGCAGCTAATGAAAAACTGTTTTTT
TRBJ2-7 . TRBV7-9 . CASSLTAGGRGNEQYF TGTGCCAGCAGCCTCACGGCCGGGGGCCGGGGGAACGAGCAGTACTTC
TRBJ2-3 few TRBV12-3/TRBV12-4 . CASSHRVTDTQYF TGTGCCAGCAGTCACAGGGTAACAGATACGCAGTATTTT
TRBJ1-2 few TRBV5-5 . CASSLEVNRVYGYTF TGTGCCAGCAGCTTGGAGGTCAACAGGGTATATGGCTACACCTTC
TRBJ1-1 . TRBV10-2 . CASRNLGGRSEAFF TGCGCCAGCAGGAACCTTGGGGGGCGGAGTGAAGCTTTCTTT
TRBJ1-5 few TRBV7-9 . CASSLASPGPGQPQHF TGTGCCAGCAGCTTAGCCTCCCCGGGACCGGGCCAGCCCCAGCATTTT
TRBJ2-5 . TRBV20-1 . CSAGVRETQYF TGCAGTGCTGGAGTACGAGAGACCCAGTACTTC
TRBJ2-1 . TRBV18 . CASSPRAGANEQFF TGTGCCAGCTCACCACGGGCAGGGGCCAATGAGCAGTTCTTC
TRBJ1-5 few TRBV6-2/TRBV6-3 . CASSYQTQPQHF TGTGCCAGCAGTTACCAAACTCAGCCCCAGCATTTT
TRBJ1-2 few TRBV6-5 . CASSYYGQLNYGYTF TGTGCCAGCAGTTACTACGGACAACTTAACTATGGCTACACCTTC
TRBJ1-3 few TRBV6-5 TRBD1 CASSYQGTGSGNTIYF TGTGCCAGCAGTTACCAGGGGACAGGGTCTGGAAACACCATATATTTT
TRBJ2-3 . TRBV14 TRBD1 CASSSQGAWFTDTQYF TGTGCCAGCAGCTCTCAGGGGGCTTGGTTCACAGATACGCAGTATTTT
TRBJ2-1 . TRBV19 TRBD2 CASSPEPGTSGSLDNEQFF TGTGCCAGTAGTCCCGAGCCCGGGACTAGCGGGAGTCTCGACAATGAGCAGTTCTTC
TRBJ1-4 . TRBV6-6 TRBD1 CASSPVTGSIEKLFF TGTGCCAGCAGCCCCGTGACAGGGTCTATTGAAAAACTGTTTTTT
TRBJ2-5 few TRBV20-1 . CSAIGTDQETQYF TGCAGTGCTATAGGCACAGACCAAGAGACCCAGTACTTC
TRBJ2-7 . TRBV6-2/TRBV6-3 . CASRPRETGLYEQYF TGTGCCAGCAGACCCCGGGAAACAGGTTTGTACGAGCAGTACTTC
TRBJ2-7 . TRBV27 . CASRTMSLEQYF TGTGCCAGTAGGACTATGTCTCTCGAGCAGTACTTC
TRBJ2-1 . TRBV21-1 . CASSPRGRGARTYNEQFF TGTGCCAGCAGCCCCCGGGGGAGGGGCGCGAGGACCTACAATGAGCAGTTCTTC
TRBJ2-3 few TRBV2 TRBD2 CAVGRLAGKDTQYF TGTGCCGTAGGCCGGCTAGCGGGAAAAGATACGCAGTATTTT
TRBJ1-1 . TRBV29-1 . CSVGGGTGAEAFF TGCAGCGTGGGGGGAGGGACCGGCGCTGAAGCTTTCTTT